Following are 8 T cell receptor beta chains from one sample sequenced in a study of CD8+ T cells in alopecia areata. Extraction of RNA preceded its reverse transcription into cDNA, which served as the sequencing template. Profiled with immunoSEQ multiplex PCR; TCRdb holds only in-frame clones, not every one. This sample has under 350,000 clones, each found more than once. Cutaneous lymph nodes were pooled and cells sorted by CD4, CD8alpha, NKG2D, NKG2ACE and more. Sequenced material: CD4+ T cells sorted from a lymph node. These receptor sequences come from a C3H/HeJ mouse with alopecia areata. The mouse line has the MHC haplotype H2-k.

As concerns this clone: The germline and genes are mouse ones. The read comes to an end 4 residues before the CDR3 does, leaving the germline J gene to fill in the end. This sequence joins TRBV1 and TRBJ2-1; a weak D match, TRBD1 (6 bases). The CDR3 spans 14 residues. V lost 0 bases to trimming and J lost 6 bases, with 9 bases between them. The germline V gene encodes CDR1 NSQYPW and CDR2 LRSPGD (reference sequence). CDR3 sequence: CTCSAEAGVAEQFF. The DNA read from the CDR3 is TGCACCTGCAGTGCAGAAGCAGGGGTTGCT.

A note on this clone: Gene names and germline refer to mouse. The DNA ends 4 residues before the CDR3 does, and the rest of the CDR3 is filled in from the germline J gene. The chain joins TRBV2 to TRBJ2-5, with a possible D match to TRBD2 (6 bases). The germline gives CDR1 LGHNA, CDR2 YSYQKL. The CDR3 extends over 14 amino acids. Trimming removed 0 bases from V and 3 bases from J, with 7 bases in between. CDR3 loop: CASSQEGGQDTQYF. The sequenced CDR3 bases are TGTGCCAGCAGCCAAGAGGGGGGACAAGAC.

This clone was counted between two and nine times. Gene names are mouse gene names. The CDR3 end lies 4 residues beyond the end of the read and is filled in from the germline J gene. The same CDR3 can be traced to other DNA sequences in this sample. The chain recombines TRBV1 with TRBJ2-5; 7 bases are a match to TRBD2. The CDR3 totals 15 residues. The germline CDR1 and CDR2 sequences are NSQYPW and LRSPGD (reference sequence). Trimming cost V 3 bases and J 0 bases; bases outside gene matches: 3. This CDR3 reads CTCSAVGGNQDTQYF. Incomplete CDR3 DNA: TGCACCTGCAGTGCGGTGGGGGGTAACCAAGAC.

Remarks on this clone: The listed genes are named as in mouse. The read terminates 4 residues ahead of where the CDR3 ends, so the germline J gene completes it. Other DNA sequences from this sample encode an identical CDR3 as well. The rearrangement links TRBV13-3 to TRBJ1-1; 7 nucleotides match TRBD1. V trimming: 2 bases; J trimming: 3 bases; junction bases outside the gene matches: 1. CDR3 length: 13 amino acids. Germline V gene sequence: CDR1 NNHDY, CDR2 SYVADS. The part of the CDR3 DNA that was read is TGTGCCAGCAGTGAAGGGACAGACACA. Its translation: CASSEGTDT. The whole CDR3 protein is CASSEGTDTEVFF.

This clone was seen only a few times. Gene names are mouse gene names. The CDR3 is cut off 4 residues early in the read; its end comes from the germline J gene. This sequence joins TRBV13-2 and TRBJ2-1; D may be TRBD1 (5 bases). Germline lookup yields CDR1 NNHNN and CDR2 SYGAGS (reference sequence). V dropped 0 bases and J dropped 1 base, with 8 bases sitting between them. CDR3 size: 15 residues. Here the CDR3 reads CASGDAEGNYAEQFF. The CDR3 bases that were read are TGTGCCAGCGGTGATGCAGAGGGGAACTATGCT.

Of note for this clone: Gene and germline names: mouse. The read stops 4 residues short of the end of the CDR3; the missing end is completed from the germline J gene. The V call is TRBV12-1, the J call TRBJ1-2, with a weak D call TRBD1 (6 bases). CDR3 size: 11 residues. CDR1 and CDR2 from the germline V gene are SGHSN and HYEKVE. The CDR3 region is CAGGLDSDYTF. Partial CDR3 DNA: TGTGCGGGGGGGCTCGACTCC.

This clone was counted ten times or more. The gene symbols are mouse symbols. Read sequence stops 3 residues before the CDR3 end, and the germline J gene provides the missing end. V usage is TRBV1 and J usage is TRBJ1-6; 7 nucleotides align to TRBD1. TRBJ1-6 is an ORF, with its function uncertain. The CDR3 loop spans 15 amino acids. CDR1 is NSQYPW, CDR2 LRSPGD, per germline (reference sequence). The trim removed 3 bases at V and 7 bases at J, leaving 6 bases unmatched. The part of the CDR3 DNA that was read is TGCACCTGCAGTGCCGGGACAGCGGGAAATTCGCCC. Its protein product is CTCSAGTAGNSP. The entire CDR3 protein reads CTCSAGTAGNSPLYF.

Comment on this clone: Genes and germline come from the mouse. Sequencing ends 4 residues short of the CDR3 end; the germline J gene provides the rest. Other DNA sequences in this sample translate to the same CDR3. The chain uses TRBV13-1 and TRBJ2-7; TRBD2 agrees at 11 bases. CDR1 is NSHNY and CDR2 is SYGAGN in the germline V gene. This CDR3 is built from 12 residues. CDR3 residues: CATGTGGYEQYF. CDR3 DNA, as far as it was read: TGTGCCACCGGGACTGGGGGATAT.